This is a list of T cell receptor beta chains from one sample in a study of vaccination and CD4 T cells after COVID-19. Their antigens are not known. TCRdb ran MiXCR on the PCR reads and lists one entry per CDR3 protein. The table shows roughly 13,000 distinct CDR3 sequences, with 35% occurring only once. Specimen: CD4+ T cells from blood, cultured in vitro. All receptors come from a human donor who had recovered from COVID-19. Each CDR3 is given with its conserved first and last residue. D genes are given only for firm matches. Some rows mark clone size as missing; the rest say once, few, many or name a class of expanded clone.

clone size,J gene,V gene,D gene,CDR3 DNA,CDR3 protein
few,TRBJ2-1,TRBV11-2,.,TGTGCCAGCAGCGTACGGATCAACAATGAGCAGTTCTTC,CASSVRINNEQFF
few,TRBJ2-5,TRBV7-3,.,TGTGCCAGCAGCGTCTCGGACGGCCCCCAAGAGACCCAGTACTTC,CASSVSDGPQETQYF
.,TRBJ1-6,TRBV3-1,.,TGTGCCAGCAGCCAAGACTATAGGAGGTATAATTCACCCCTCCACTTT,CASSQDYRRYNSPLHF
few,TRBJ1-5,TRBV6-1,.,TGTGCCAGCAGTGGGCCCAGCGGTCAGCCCCAGCATTTT,CASSGPSGQPQHF
.,TRBJ2-2,TRBV7-2,TRBD2,TGTGCCAGCAGCTTAGTGGTCGGGGGGGCAGGCAGGGAGCTGTTTTTT,CASSLVVGGAGRELFF
few,TRBJ1-5,TRBV6-1,.,TGTGCCAGCAACCTAGACATATTAAGCAATCAGCCCCAGCATTTT,CASNLDILSNQPQHF
.,TRBJ2-5,TRBV10-3,.,TGTGCCATCAGTGAGTCGAGTCTGTCCACAGTTCCTGGGACCCAGTACTTC,CAISESSLSTVPGTQYF
.,TRBJ2-7,TRBV6-2/TRBV6-3,.,TGTGCCAGCAGTTACCCAGAATTTCCCCGGACGGGCATTAGCTCCTACGAGCAGTACTTC,CASSYPEFPRTGISSYEQYF
.,TRBJ2-1,TRBV14,TRBD2,TGTGCCAGCAGCCAGATGGTGGGACTAACGTCCTACAATGAGCAGTTCTTC,CASSQMVGLTSYNEQFF
medium-sized,TRBJ2-6,TRBV18,.,TGTGCCAGCTCACCATCGGGGCAAGGGGCCAACGTCCTGACTTTC,CASSPSGQGANVLTF
medium-sized,TRBJ1-4,TRBV20-1,.,TGCAGTGCTTACTCCTTTGAACAGGGCCCGCGAGAAAAACTGTTTTTT,CSAYSFEQGPREKLFF
few,TRBJ1-1,TRBV28,.,TGTGCCAGCAGTTTTCCCCAAAACACTGAAGCTTTCTTT,CASSFPQNTEAFF
.,TRBJ2-1,TRBV5-1,TRBD2,TGCGCCAGCCGAAACGGACTAGCGGAACCTAATGAGCAGTTCTTC,CASRNGLAEPNEQFF
.,TRBJ2-7,TRBV27,TRBD2,TGTGCCAGCAGTTTATCCGGGAGGGCAGAATGGAACTACGAGCAGTACTTC,CASSLSGRAEWNYEQYF
.,TRBJ2-5,TRBV7-7,.,TGTGCCAGCAGCTTATCAGATCAAGAGACCCAGTACTTC,CASSLSDQETQYF
few,TRBJ2-7,TRBV20-1,TRBD2,TGCAGTGCTCGAAGGTCGCCTAGCGGGAGTTACGAGCAGTACTTC,CSARRSPSGSYEQYF
.,TRBJ1-6,TRBV28,.,TGTGCCAGCAGCACTTCGGGTAATTCACCCCTCCACTTT,CASSTSGNSPLHF
.,TRBJ1-4,TRBV7-9,TRBD1,TGTGCCAGCAGCCAAGCCGGGACAGCTTTCGAAAAACTGTTTTTT,CASSQAGTAFEKLFF